Reported below is one T cell receptor (beta chain). Its antigen remains unidentified. Trimming removed 6 bases at V and 5 bases at J, with 14 bases between. The CDR3 is made up of 15 amino acids. The data were obtained in a study of CD8 T cells in Susac syndrome. Sequencing of TCR beta was performed on blood CD8+ and CD4+ T cells. The study, taken as a whole, reports: The authors acknowledged that their TCR sequencing and HLA analysis involved a relatively small number of individuals.

Random hexamers were used to reverse transcribe the RNA input (roughly 0.5 to 1 ug). An immunoSEQ multiplex PCR amplified TCR beta CDR3 over 54 Vbeta and 13 Jbeta. TCRdb processed the immunoSEQ multiplex PCR reads anew with MiXCR; each CDR3 protein has one entry. The sample consists of fewer than 200,000 distinct CDR3 sequences, approximately 94% of them appearing once. The origin of this receptor is a human donor with Susac syndrome. This sequence joins TRBV12-3 or TRBV12-4 and TRBJ1-6; maybe TRBD1 (5 bases). Sequenced: CD4+ T cells from PBMCs. The CDR3 coding sequence is TGTGCCAGCAGGACGGGGACGGTAGATAATTCACCCCTCCACTTT. Its translation is CASRTGTVDNSPLHF.